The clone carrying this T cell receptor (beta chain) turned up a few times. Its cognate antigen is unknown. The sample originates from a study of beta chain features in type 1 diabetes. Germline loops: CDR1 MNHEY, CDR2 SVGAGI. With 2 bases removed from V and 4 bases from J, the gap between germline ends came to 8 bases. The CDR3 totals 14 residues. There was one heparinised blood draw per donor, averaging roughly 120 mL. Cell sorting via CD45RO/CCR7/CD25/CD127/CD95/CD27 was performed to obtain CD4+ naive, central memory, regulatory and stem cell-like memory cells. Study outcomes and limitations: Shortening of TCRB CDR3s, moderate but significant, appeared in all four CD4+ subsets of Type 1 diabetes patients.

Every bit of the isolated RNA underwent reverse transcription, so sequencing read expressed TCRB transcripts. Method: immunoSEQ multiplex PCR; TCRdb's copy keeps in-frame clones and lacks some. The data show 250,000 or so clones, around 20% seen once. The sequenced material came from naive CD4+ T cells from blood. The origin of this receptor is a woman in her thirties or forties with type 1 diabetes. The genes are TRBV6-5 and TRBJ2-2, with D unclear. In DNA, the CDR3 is TGTGCCAGCAGTTACGGCCGACTCACCGGGGAGCTGTTTTTT. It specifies CASSYGRLTGELFF.